These T cell receptor beta chains were read from a single sample in a study of T-cell reconstitution after alpha-beta-depleted transplantation in children. TCRdb reprocessed the PCR reads via MiXCR and lists one record per CDR3 protein. The sample has roughly 420,000 distinct CDR3 sequences; around 15% are singletons. The specimen was PBMCs, mostly from graft donor cells, collected 360 days after TCRalphabeta/CD19-depleted stem cell transplant. Receptors originate from a boy under two years old who had a stem cell transplant for Wiskott-Aldrich syndrome, so the T cells may come from the graft donor. The CDR3 runs from the conserved cysteine through the conserved F or W. Fields, in order: J gene, clone size, D gene, V gene, CDR3 DNA, CDR3 protein. A D gene is named only where the DNA matches it firmly. Some rows have no size entry. The others give once, few or many, or a class for an expanded clone.

TRBJ2-2 NA NA TRBV7-8 TGTGCCAGCAGCTTAGCGTGGTGGTCCGGGGAGCTGTTTTTT CASSLAWWSGELFF
TRBJ2-3 NA NA TRBV4-3 TGCGCCAGCAGCCAAGGAGGAGGTACAGATACGCAGTATTTT CASSQGGGTDTQYF
TRBJ2-1 once TRBD2 TRBV14 TGTGCCAGCAGCCAAGAAGGTAGCGGGAGTGATGAGCAGTTCTTC CASSQEGSGSDEQFF
TRBJ2-7 few TRBD1 TRBV10-3 TGTGCCATCAGATCCGGGACAGGGGACTACGAGCAGTACTTC CAIRSGTGDYEQYF
TRBJ2-7 few NA TRBV28 TGTGCCAGCAGTTTAATGGGGATTCCCGGCTCCTACGAGCAGTACTTC CASSLMGIPGSYEQYF
TRBJ2-3 few NA TRBV29-1 TGCAGCGTTAGTTGGGCCACAGATACGCAGTATTTT CSVSWATDTQYF
TRBJ2-7 NA TRBD1 TRBV12-3/TRBV12-4 TGTGCCAGCAAAAAGACAGGGGGCCACGAGCAGTACTTC CASKKTGGHEQYF
TRBJ2-3 NA TRBD2 TRBV7-9 TGTGCCAGCAGCTTTGTAGCGGGAGGGCCCTTCACAGATACGCAGTATTTT CASSFVAGGPFTDTQYF
TRBJ2-7 NA TRBD1 TRBV25-1 TGTGCCAGCAAGGTGGCAGGGGGCCACGAGCAGTACTTC CASKVAGGHEQYF
TRBJ2-1 NA NA TRBV10-3 TGTGCCATCAGTCGTCACGGGAGACCAGGCAATGAGCAGTTCTTC CAISRHGRPGNEQFF
TRBJ2-5 NA NA TRBV11-3 TGTGCCAGCAGCTGGAAAGGGGAGGAGACCCAGTACTTC CASSWKGEETQYF
TRBJ2-1 NA NA TRBV7-9 TGTGCCAGCAGCTTATTCGGTACCTCCTACAATGAGCAGTTCTTC CASSLFGTSYNEQFF
TRBJ2-2 few NA TRBV12-3/TRBV12-4 TGTGCCAGCAGTTTATTAACAGGGTTTTCGCCCGGGGAGCTGTTTTTT CASSLLTGFSPGELFF
TRBJ2-1 NA NA TRBV2 TGTGCCAGCAGTGAATTCGGAAGGTCCTACAATGAGCAGTTCTTC CASSEFGRSYNEQFF
TRBJ2-1 NA TRBD2 TRBV5-1 TGCGCCAGCAGCTTATTGGCTAGCGGGCGGCATGAGCAGTTCTTC CASSLLASGRHEQFF
TRBJ2-7 NA NA TRBV10-3 TGTGCCATCAGTGGGACTTGGTTCGGGCACTCCTACGAGCAGTACTTC CAISGTWFGHSYEQYF
TRBJ1-6 few NA TRBV12-3/TRBV12-4 TGTGCCAGCATATACAACTGGGGGGGGCTGAATAATTCACCCCTCCACTTT CASIYNWGGLNNSPLHF
TRBJ2-5 NA NA TRBV12-3/TRBV12-4 TGTGCCAGCAGTTTAAAGGGGAAGACCCAGTACTTC CASSLKGKTQYF
TRBJ1-2 NA NA TRBV7-9 TGTGCCAGCAGCCACCGAGGATCAGTTAGCTATGGCTACACCTTC CASSHRGSVSYGYTF
TRBJ2-7 NA NA TRBV7-9 TGTGCCAGCAGCTCCAGACAGGCCAAGACGTACGAGCAGTACTTC CASSSRQAKTYEQYF
TRBJ2-2 NA TRBD2 TRBV6-5 TGTGCCAGCAGTTACTCGGTAGCGGGAGGGAGCACCGGGGAGCTGTTTTTT CASSYSVAGGSTGELFF
TRBJ2-1 few TRBD2 TRBV14 TGTGCCAGCAGCCAAGAGTGGGGGAGCGGGAGGGCCCGATACAATGAGCAGTTCTTC CASSQEWGSGRARYNEQFF
TRBJ2-1 few NA TRBV29-1 TGCAGCGTTGGAGTAAATCAGCAGTTCTTC CSVGVNQQFF
TRBJ2-3 few NA TRBV27 TGTGCCAGCAGTTTATGGGCTAGCGCTCGAGCATGGGATACGCAGTATTTT CASSLWASARAWDTQYF
TRBJ1-1 NA NA TRBV5-1 TGCGCCAGCAGCTTGTTTCACAACACTGAAGCTTTCTTT CASSLFHNTEAFF
TRBJ2-7 NA NA TRBV7-9 TGTGCCAGCAGCTTATTGGCTCGGGACGAGCAGTACTTC CASSLLARDEQYF
TRBJ1-5 NA NA TRBV4-3 TGCGCCAGCAGCCAAGATCTGGGAATCCAGCCCCAGCATTTT CASSQDLGIQPQHF
TRBJ1-2 NA NA TRBV3-1 TGTGCCAGCAGCCTCCGGGACACCTATGGCTACACCTTC CASSLRDTYGYTF
TRBJ2-3 NA TRBD1 TRBV5-1 TGCGCCAGCAGCTGGACAGGGGGGGGGTCAGATACGCAGTATTTT CASSWTGGGSDTQYF
TRBJ2-1 few TRBD2 TRBV24-1 TGTGCCACCAGTGATGGACTAGCGGAGTATTACAATGAGCAGTTCTTC CATSDGLAEYYNEQFF
TRBJ2-5 few NA TRBV3-1 TGTGCCAGCAGCCAACCCCGGGACACCGAACAAGAGACCCAGTACTTC CASSQPRDTEQETQYF
TRBJ1-2 NA NA TRBV29-1 TGCAGCGCCCTGTCCCTAGACAGGTTCTATGGCTACACCTTC CSALSLDRFYGYTF
TRBJ2-2 NA TRBD2 TRBV12-3/TRBV12-4 TGTGCCAGCAGTTGGGGGGGGAAGCAATGGGACACCGGGGAGCTGTTTTTT CASSWGGKQWDTGELFF
TRBJ2-1 few TRBD2 TRBV11-2 TGTGCCAGCAGCTTAACTGAGCGGGAGTTTAATGAGCAGTTCTTC CASSLTEREFNEQFF
TRBJ1-1 few NA TRBV12-3/TRBV12-4 TGTGCCAGCAGTACCGGACAGTTAAACACTGAAGCTTTCTTT CASSTGQLNTEAFF
TRBJ2-5 NA NA TRBV12-3/TRBV12-4 TGTGCCAGCACAAAGGGTAGTCGGGAGACCCAGTACTTC CASTKGSRETQYF
TRBJ2-3 NA NA TRBV20-1 TGCAGTGCTAGAGATTTTTCCAGGGAGCAATATCTCACAGATACGCAGTATTTT CSARDFSREQYLTDTQYF
TRBJ2-5 few TRBD2 TRBV20-1 TGCAGTGCTAGAGATCGACTAGCGGGAGAAGAGACCCAGTACTTC CSARDRLAGEETQYF
TRBJ2-1 NA TRBD2 TRBV3-1 TGTGCCAGCAGCCCACTAGCGCTTGGCAATGAGCAGTTCTTC CASSPLALGNEQFF
TRBJ2-3 NA TRBD2 TRBV12-3/TRBV12-4 TGTGCCAGCAGTTTGACTAGCGGGAGGGTCACAGATACGCAGTATTTT CASSLTSGRVTDTQYF
TRBJ2-2 few NA TRBV9 TGTGCCAGCAGCGTAGGAGTCGTACCCGGGGAGCTGTTTTTT CASSVGVVPGELFF
TRBJ2-2 NA NA TRBV7-9 TGTGCCAGCAGCTTACCCACTGGAGTTGGCACCGGGGAGCTGTTTTTT CASSLPTGVGTGELFF
TRBJ2-1 NA TRBD2 TRBV4-2 TGTGCCAGCAGCCACGGGACTAGCGGGAGATTCCCCGGTAGTCATGAGCAGTTCTTC CASSHGTSGRFPGSHEQFF
TRBJ2-6 few NA TRBV5-1 TGCGCCAGCAGCTTGGCAGGGGAGGCCAACGTCCTGACTTTC CASSLAGEANVLTF
TRBJ2-1 NA NA TRBV7-2 TGTGCCAGCAGCTTTCATAGTAGCTCCTTCAATGAGCAGTTCTTC CASSFHSSSFNEQFF
TRBJ1-4 few NA TRBV4-2 TGTGCCAGCAGCCAACCGACAGAGAGTGAAAAACTGTTTTTT CASSQPTESEKLFF
TRBJ2-1 NA TRBD1 TRBV7-2 TGTGCCAGCAGCTTAGTCGGACAGGGGTCCAATGAGCAGTTCTTC CASSLVGQGSNEQFF
TRBJ2-1 few TRBD2 TRBV5-1 TGCGCCAGCAGCTGGGGACTAGCGCACGATGAGCAGTTCTTC CASSWGLAHDEQFF
TRBJ2-5 NA NA TRBV29-1 TGCAGCGTTGAGCCCCCTGAACGTGGGTACTTC CSVEPPERGYF
TRBJ2-2 few NA TRBV2 TGTGCCAGCAGTGAGGAGGGTAGCGCCCTCACCGGGGAGCTGTTTTTT CASSEEGSALTGELFF